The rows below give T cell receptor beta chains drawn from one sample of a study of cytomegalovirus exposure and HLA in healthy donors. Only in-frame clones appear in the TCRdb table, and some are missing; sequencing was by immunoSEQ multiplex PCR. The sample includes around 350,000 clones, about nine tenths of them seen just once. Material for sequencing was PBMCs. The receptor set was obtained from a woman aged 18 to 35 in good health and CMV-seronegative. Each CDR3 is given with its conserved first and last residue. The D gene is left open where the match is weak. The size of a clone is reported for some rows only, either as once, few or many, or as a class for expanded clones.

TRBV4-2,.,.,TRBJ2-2,CASSPEGPLGELFF,TGTGCCAGCAGCCCGGAGGGTCCTCTCGGGGAGCTGTTTTTT
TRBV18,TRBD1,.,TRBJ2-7,CASSKTGEYEQYF,TGTGCCAGCTCTAAGACAGGGGAATACGAGCAGTACTTC
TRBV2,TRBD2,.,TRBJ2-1,CASSDLAGGEDEQFF,TGTGCCAGCAGTGATCTAGCGGGGGGCGAGGATGAGCAGTTCTTC
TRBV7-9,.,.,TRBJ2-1,CASSPKGEPSYNEQFF,TGTGCCAGCAGCCCAAAGGGGGAACCCTCCTACAATGAGCAGTTCTTC
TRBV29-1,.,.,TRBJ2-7,CSVEMQGKSYEQYF,TGCAGCGTTGAAATGCAGGGGAAATCCTACGAGCAGTACTTC
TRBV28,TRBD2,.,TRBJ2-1,CASSFRGLGSYNEQFF,TGTGCCAGCAGTTTCAGGGGACTAGGCTCCTACAATGAGCAGTTCTTC
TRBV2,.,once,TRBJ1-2,CASLEGDGNYGYTF,TGTGCCAGCCTAGAGGGGGACGGGAACTATGGCTACACCTTC
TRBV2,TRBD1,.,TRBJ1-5,CASSGQGGSNQPQHF,TGTGCCAGCAGTGGACAGGGGGGGAGCAATCAGCCCCAGCATTTT
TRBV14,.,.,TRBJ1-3,CASSQDSRGWGNTIYF,TGTGCCAGCAGCCAAGACAGCCGGGGATGGGGAAACACCATATATTTT
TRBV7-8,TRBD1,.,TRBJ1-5,CASSLVRGQGSPQHF,TGTGCCAGCAGCTTAGTTAGGGGACAGGGGTCACCCCAGCATTTT
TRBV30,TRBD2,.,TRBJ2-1,CAWSLLAGGIEQFF,TGTGCCTGGAGTCTGCTAGCGGGGGGGATTGAGCAGTTCTTC
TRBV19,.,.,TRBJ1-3,CASSIGLTDSGNTIYF,TGTGCCAGTAGTATAGGTCTGACTGACTCTGGAAACACCATATATTTT
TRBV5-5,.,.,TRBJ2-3,CASSPWGEPTDTQYF,TGTGCCAGCAGCCCGTGGGGGGAGCCCACAGATACGCAGTATTTT
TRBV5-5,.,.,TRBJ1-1,CASSLSPGDTEAFF,TGTGCCAGCAGCCTTAGTCCAGGGGATACTGAAGCTTTCTTT
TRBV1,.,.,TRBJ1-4,CTSSLGLERGKLFF,TGCACCAGCAGCCTGGGGCTGGAGCGAGGAAAACTGTTTTTT
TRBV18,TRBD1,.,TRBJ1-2,CASSPGTGPARSYGYTF,TGTGCCAGCTCACCAGGGACAGGGCCCGCTCGGTCCTATGGCTACACCTTC
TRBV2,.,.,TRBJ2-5,CASRFGGGLETQYF,TGTGCCAGCAGGTTTGGGGGGGGCCTGGAGACCCAGTACTTC
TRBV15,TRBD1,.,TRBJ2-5,CATSPFGTGGTQYF,TGTGCCACCAGTCCGTTTGGCACAGGGGGGACCCAGTACTTC
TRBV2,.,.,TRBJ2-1,CASSAPGTSDEQFF,TGTGCCAGCAGTGCACCCGGGACATCCGATGAGCAGTTCTTC
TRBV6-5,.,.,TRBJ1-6,CASSGSGSSPLHF,TGTGCCAGCAGTGGATCGGGAAGTTCACCCCTCCACTTT
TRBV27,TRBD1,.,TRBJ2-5,CASSKGQGAGETQYF,TGTGCCAGCAGCAAGGGACAGGGGGCCGGGGAGACCCAGTACTTC
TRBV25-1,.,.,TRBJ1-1,CASSGGGAKTEAFF,TGTGCCAGCAGCGGTGGGGGGGCAAAGACTGAAGCTTTCTTT
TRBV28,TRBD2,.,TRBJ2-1,CASEQLPGGPKVGGDNEQFF,TGTGCCAGCGAGCAGTTACCTGGAGGGCCGAAGGTGGGGGGGGACAATGAGCAGTTCTTC
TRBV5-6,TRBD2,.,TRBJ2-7,CASSLAGGELTYEQYF,TGTGCCAGCAGCTTGGCCGGGGGGGAACTTACCTACGAGCAGTACTTC
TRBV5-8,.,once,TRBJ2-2,CASSLGETNTGELFF,TGTGCCAGCAGCTTGGGGGAGACTAACACCGGGGAGCTGTTTTTT
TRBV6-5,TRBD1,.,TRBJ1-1,CASSIGQGSNTEAFF,TGTGCCAGCAGTATAGGACAGGGGTCGAACACTGAAGCTTTCTTT
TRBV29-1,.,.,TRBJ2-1,CSVEDRHRELHEQFF,TGCAGCGTTGAAGATCGACACCGGGAGCTGCATGAGCAGTTCTTC
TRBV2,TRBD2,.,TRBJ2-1,CASILAGNEQFF,TGTGCCAGCATCTTAGCGGGCAATGAGCAGTTCTTC
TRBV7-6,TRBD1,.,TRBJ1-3,CASSYRDRREDTIYF,TGTGCCAGCAGCTACCGGGACAGGAGGGAGGACACCATATATTTT
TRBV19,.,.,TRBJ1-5,CASAATVTVAQPQHF,TGTGCCAGTGCGGCGACAGTTACGGTTGCTCAGCCCCAGCATTTT
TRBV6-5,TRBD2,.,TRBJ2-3,CASSYAGGPGTDTQYF,TGTGCCAGCAGTTACGCGGGGGGGCCGGGTACTGATACGCAGTATTTT
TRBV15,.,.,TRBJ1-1,CATRVDRNTEAFF,TGTGCCACCAGAGTTGACAGAAACACTGAAGCTTTCTTT
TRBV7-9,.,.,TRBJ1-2,CASSFPQTGLTNYGYTF,TGTGCCAGCAGCTTCCCTCAAACAGGTCTAACTAACTATGGCTACACCTTC
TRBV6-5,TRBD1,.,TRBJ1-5,CASSTTGGRYQPQHF,TGTGCCAGCAGCACGACAGGGGGCCGTTATCAGCCCCAGCATTTT
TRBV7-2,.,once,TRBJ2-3,CASSRSTGTDTQYF,TGTGCCAGCAGCCGATCCACTGGCACAGATACGCAGTATTTT
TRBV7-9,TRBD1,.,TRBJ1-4,CASSRDRGLIEKLFF,TGTGCCAGCAGCCGTGACAGGGGGCTAATTGAAAAACTGTTTTTT
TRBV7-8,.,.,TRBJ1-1,CASSSTENTEAFF,TGTGCCAGCAGCTCGACAGAGAACACTGAAGCTTTCTTT
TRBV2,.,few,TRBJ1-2,CASTLEGYTF,TGTGCCAGCACCCTTGAGGGCTACACCTTC
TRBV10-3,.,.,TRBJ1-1,CAIRPGVSTEAFF,TGTGCCATCAGACCCGGGGTCAGCACTGAAGCTTTCTTT
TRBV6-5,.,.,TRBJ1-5,CASSYSGSSLNQPQHF,TGTGCCAGCAGTTACTCCGGGTCCAGCCTAAATCAGCCCCAGCATTTT
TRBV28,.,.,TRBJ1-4,CASSLEDPATNEKLFF,TGTGCCAGCAGTTTAGAGGATCCGGCAACTAATGAAAAACTGTTTTTT
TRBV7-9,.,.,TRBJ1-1,CASSLSRNTEAFF,TGTGCCAGCAGCTTGTCCAGGAACACTGAAGCTTTCTTT
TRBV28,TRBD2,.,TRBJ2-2,CASNSPGLAGPGELFF,TGTGCCAGCAACTCTCCGGGACTAGCGGGACCCGGGGAGCTGTTTTTT
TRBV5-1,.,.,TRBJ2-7,CASSFARGPDEQYF,TGCGCCAGCAGCTTCGCGAGAGGGCCGGACGAGCAGTACTTC
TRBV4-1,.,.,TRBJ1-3,CASSLQGGGAGNTIYF,TGCGCCAGCAGCCTACAGGGCGGGGGAGCTGGAAACACCATATATTTT
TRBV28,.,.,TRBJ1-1,CASSAGPYGNTEAFF,TGTGCCAGCAGTGCGGGACCTTATGGGAACACTGAAGCTTTCTTT
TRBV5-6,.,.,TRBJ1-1,CASSLVFGANTEAFF,TGTGCCAGCAGCTTGGTGTTTGGGGCGAACACTGAAGCTTTCTTT
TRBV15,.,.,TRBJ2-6,CATASGRISGANVLTF,TGTGCCACCGCGTCAGGAAGGATCTCTGGGGCCAACGTCCTGACTTTC